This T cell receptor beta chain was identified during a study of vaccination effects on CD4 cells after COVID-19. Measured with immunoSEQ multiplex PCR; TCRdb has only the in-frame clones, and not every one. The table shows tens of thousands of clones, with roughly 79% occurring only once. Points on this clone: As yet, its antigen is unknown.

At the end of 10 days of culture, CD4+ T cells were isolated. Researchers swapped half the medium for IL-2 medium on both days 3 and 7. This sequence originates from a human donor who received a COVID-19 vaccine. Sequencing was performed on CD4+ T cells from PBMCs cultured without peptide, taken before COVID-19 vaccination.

DNA of the CDR3: TGTGCCAGCTCACATTCGGCGAACACTGAAGCTTTCTTT. Its protein is CASSHSANTEAFF. This chain links TRBV18 with TRBJ1-1; D ambiguous. The CDR3 is 13 residues long. V gave up 4 bases and J gave up 1 base, with 7 bases separating them. Germline V gives CDR1 KGHSH, CDR2 LQKENI.